A selection of T cell receptor beta chains follows, all from one sample in a study of beta chain features in type 1 diabetes. Sequencing was performed with immunoSEQ multiplex PCR; in TCRdb, only in-frame clones are kept and a portion is missing. The sample has 300,000 or so clones; roughly 14% are singletons. The sequenced sample was naive CD4+ T cells from blood. All receptors come from a young woman with type 1 diabetes. The CDR3 runs from the conserved cysteine through the conserved F or W. The D gene is left open where the match is weak. Expanded clones get a size class; other rows say once, few or many, or leave the size out.

abundance	j_gene	v_gene	len	d_gene	CDR3nt	CDR3aa
-	TRBJ2-7	TRBV28	14	-	TGTGCCAGCAGTGCGGGACAGCCCTCCTACGAGCAGTACTTC	CASSAGQPSYEQYF
few	TRBJ2-2	TRBV4-1	18	TRBD2	TGCGCCAGCAGCCAAGAAGGTTGGACTAGCGGGAGGATCGGGGAGCTGTTTTTT	CASSQEGWTSGRIGELFF
few	TRBJ2-7	TRBV20-1	11	-	TGCAGTGCTTGGACAGCCTACGAGCAGTACTTC	CSAWTAYEQYF
-	TRBJ2-3	TRBV9	17	TRBD2	TGTGCCAGCAGCGTAGGCATAGCGGGAGTTTGGGCAGATACGCAGTATTTT	CASSVGIAGVWADTQYF
-	TRBJ1-4	TRBV30	12	TRBD1	TGTGCCGGAAGACAGGGGGCCGAAAAACTGTTTTTT	CAGRQGAEKLFF
few	TRBJ1-2	TRBV6-5	15	-	TGTGCCAGCAGTTTGGCTCACGGGGGGAACTATGGCTACACCTTC	CASSLAHGGNYGYTF
few	TRBJ2-5	TRBV7-8	16	TRBD2	TGTGCCAGCAGCTTAATCGGGCTAGCGGGACAAGAGACCCAGTACTTC	CASSLIGLAGQETQYF
-	TRBJ2-7	TRBV14	14	-	TGTGCCAGCAGCCGCTTGGGAGCAACCTACGAGCAGTACTTC	CASSRLGATYEQYF
-	TRBJ2-6	TRBV7-7	18	TRBD1	TGTGCCAGCAGCTTAGTCCAACAGGGGGCTTACGGGGCCAACGTCCTGACTTTC	CASSLVQQGAYGANVLTF
few	TRBJ2-5	TRBV11-3	18	-	TGTGCCAGCAGCTTAGATCGTATCGGAGTTTGGGACCAAGAGACCCAGTACTTC	CASSLDRIGVWDQETQYF
-	TRBJ2-7	TRBV28	15	-	TGTGCCAGCAGCCTTTGGGCGGGAACGTCCTACGAGCAGTACTTC	CASSLWAGTSYEQYF
-	TRBJ2-3	TRBV30	13	-	TGTGCCTGGAGTTCCGGGAGCACAGATACGCAGTATTTT	CAWSSGSTDTQYF
-	TRBJ2-4	TRBV5-1	18	-	TGCGCCAGCAGCTTGCTTCCTACCGGGGGGACATTCAAAAACATTCAGTACTTC	CASSLLPTGGTFKNIQYF
few	TRBJ2-1	TRBV28	16	-	TGTGCCAGCAGTTCCCGCGGGACAGCCCCCTACAATGAGCAGTTCTTC	CASSSRGTAPYNEQFF
few	TRBJ2-3	TRBV7-9	13	-	TGTGCCAGCAGCCGGGTTAGCACAGATACGCAGTATTTT	CASSRVSTDTQYF
few	TRBJ2-1	TRBV12-5	16	TRBD2	TGTGCTAGTGGTTTGGTACTAGCGGGAAACGACAATGAGCAGTTCTTC	CASGLVLAGNDNEQFF
many	TRBJ2-6	TRBV29-1	13	-	TGCAGCGTTGGTCACTCTGGGGCCAACGTCCTGACTTTC	CSVGHSGANVLTF
few	TRBJ2-7	TRBV28	15	TRBD2	TGTGCCAGCAGTGATATAGCGGGAGTGACCTACGAGCAGTACTTC	CASSDIAGVTYEQYF
few	TRBJ2-7	TRBV10-3	12	-	TGTGCCATCAGCAAACTCGATAGCGAGCAGTACTTC	CAISKLDSEQYF
-	TRBJ2-2	TRBV11-2	16	-	TGTGCCAGCAGCCCTTCGCTTCCAGGGAAAACCGGGGAGCTGTTTTTT	CASSPSLPGKTGELFF
few	TRBJ2-7	TRBV5-4	12	TRBD1	TGTGCCAGCAGCTCTATACCGGGACAGGTGTACTTC	CASSSIPGQVYF
-	TRBJ1-1	TRBV30	15	TRBD1	TGTGCCTGGAGTGTAGAGGACAGGGCGGACACTGAAGCTTTCTTT	CAWSVEDRADTEAFF
-	TRBJ2-1	TRBV4-3	13	-	TGCGCCAGCAGCCAGACCGGACTCGGTGAGCAGTTCTTC	CASSQTGLGEQFF
few	TRBJ2-1	TRBV2	19	-	TGTGCCAGCAGTGGACGAAGAGTATCGGACTCCACCTCCTACAATGAGCAGTTCTTC	CASSGRRVSDSTSYNEQFF
-	TRBJ2-2	TRBV7-2	15	-	TGTGCCAGCAGCTTAGTCTCAGGGAACACCGGGGAGCTGTTTTTT	CASSLVSGNTGELFF
few	TRBJ2-5	TRBV6-5	14	TRBD2	TGTGCCAGCGGGAGCGGGAGTGGCCAAGAGACCCAGTACTTC	CASGSGSGQETQYF
few	TRBJ1-1	TRBV6-5	15	-	TGTGCCAGCAGTTACTCGTCAGTGATGAACACTGAAGCTTTCTTT	CASSYSSVMNTEAFF
few	TRBJ2-5	TRBV6-1	13	TRBD1	TGTGCCAGCTGGACAGGAATCCAAGAGACCCAGTACTTC	CASWTGIQETQYF
-	TRBJ2-1	TRBV11-2	14	-	TGTGCCAGCAGCTTAGGTCCCCTGCGAAATGAGCAGTTCTTC	CASSLGPLRNEQFF
few	TRBJ1-1	TRBV6-5	13	TRBD1	TGTGCCAGCAGAGACAGGGGGCTCGCTGAAGCTTTCTTT	CASRDRGLAEAFF
-	TRBJ2-7	TRBV30	12	-	TGTGCCTGGAAAGGGGCCAGGAACGAGCAGTACTTC	CAWKGARNEQYF
-	TRBJ2-1	TRBV11-2	15	TRBD2	TGTGCCAGCAGCTTAATGGCGGGAGGAAGAAATGAGCAGTTCTTC	CASSLMAGGRNEQFF
few	TRBJ1-4	TRBV15	15	TRBD1	TGTGCCACCAGCAGGAAACAGGGGGCCCTTGAAAAACTGTTTTTT	CATSRKQGALEKLFF
once	TRBJ2-1	TRBV9	16	TRBD2	TGTGCCAGCAGCCCATTAGCGGGAGCTCGGAACAATGAGCAGTTCTTC	CASSPLAGARNNEQFF
few	TRBJ2-5	TRBV25-1	16	-	TGTGCCAGCAGTGAATACGGGGCAGGGGTGCAAGAGACCCAGTACTTC	CASSEYGAGVQETQYF
few	TRBJ2-1	TRBV10-3	13	TRBD2	TGTGCCACAACCGGGACTAGTAACAATGAGCAGTTCTTC	CATTGTSNNEQFF
-	TRBJ1-1	TRBV11-2	16	-	TGTGCCAGCAGCTTAGATCCTGCGGGGCTGAACACTGAAGCTTTCTTT	CASSLDPAGLNTEAFF
few	TRBJ2-1	TRBV19	13	-	TGTGCCAGTAGTATGACTAATTACAATGAGCAGTTCTTC	CASSMTNYNEQFF
few	TRBJ2-7	TRBV30	13	TRBD1	TGTGCCTGGAGTCCGGACAGGTCCTACGAGCAGTACTTC	CAWSPDRSYEQYF
few	TRBJ2-1	TRBV7-3	19	-	TGTGCCAGCAGCTCCTTGGCTTCGAGCGGGCCCAGCTCCTACAATGAGCAGTTCTTC	CASSSLASSGPSSYNEQFF
few	TRBJ1-1	TRBV19	16	TRBD1	TGTGCCAGTAGTCTCCAGACAGGGGGCGCGAACACTGAAGCTTTCTTT	CASSLQTGGANTEAFF
-	TRBJ1-1	TRBV28	14	-	TGTGCCAGCTCGTCGGGGGGCGGGAGTACTGAAGCTTTCTTT	CASSSGGGSTEAFF